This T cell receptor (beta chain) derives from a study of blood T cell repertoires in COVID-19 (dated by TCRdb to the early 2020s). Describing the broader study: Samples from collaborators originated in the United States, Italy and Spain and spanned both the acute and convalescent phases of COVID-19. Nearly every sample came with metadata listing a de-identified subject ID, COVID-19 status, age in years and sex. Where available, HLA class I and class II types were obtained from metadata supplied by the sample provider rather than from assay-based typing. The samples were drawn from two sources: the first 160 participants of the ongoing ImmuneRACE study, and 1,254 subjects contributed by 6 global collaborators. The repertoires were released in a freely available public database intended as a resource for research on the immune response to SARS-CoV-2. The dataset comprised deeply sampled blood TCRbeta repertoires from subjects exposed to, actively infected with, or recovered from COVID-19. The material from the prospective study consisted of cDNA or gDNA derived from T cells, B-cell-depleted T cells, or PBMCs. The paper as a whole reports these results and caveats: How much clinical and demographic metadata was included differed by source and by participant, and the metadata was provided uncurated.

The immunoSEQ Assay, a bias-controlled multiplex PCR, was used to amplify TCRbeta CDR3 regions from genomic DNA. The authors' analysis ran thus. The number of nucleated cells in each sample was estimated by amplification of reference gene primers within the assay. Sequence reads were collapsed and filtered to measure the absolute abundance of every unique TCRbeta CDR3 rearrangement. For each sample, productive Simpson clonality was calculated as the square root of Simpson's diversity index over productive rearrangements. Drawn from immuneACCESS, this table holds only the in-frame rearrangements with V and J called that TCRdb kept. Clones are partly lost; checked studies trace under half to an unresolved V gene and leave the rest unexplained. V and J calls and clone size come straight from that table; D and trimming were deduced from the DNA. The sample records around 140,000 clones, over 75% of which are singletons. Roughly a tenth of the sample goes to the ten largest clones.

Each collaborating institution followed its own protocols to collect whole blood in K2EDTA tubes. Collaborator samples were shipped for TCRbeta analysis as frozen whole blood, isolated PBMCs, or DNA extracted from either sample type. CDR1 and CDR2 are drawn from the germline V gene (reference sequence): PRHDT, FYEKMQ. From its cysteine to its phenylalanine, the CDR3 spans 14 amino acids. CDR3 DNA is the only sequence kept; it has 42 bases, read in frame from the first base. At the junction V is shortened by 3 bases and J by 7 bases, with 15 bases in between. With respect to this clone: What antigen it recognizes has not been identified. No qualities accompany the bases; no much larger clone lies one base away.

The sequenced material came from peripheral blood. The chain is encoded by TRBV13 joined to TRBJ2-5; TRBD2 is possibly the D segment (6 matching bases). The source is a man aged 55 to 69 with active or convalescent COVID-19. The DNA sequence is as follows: TGTGCCAGCAGCTTGGGACTTCGGGCGGGGACCCAGTACTTC. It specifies CASSLGLRAGTQYF.